This is a list of T cell receptor beta chains from one sample in a study of blood T cell repertoires in COVID-19. Sequenced by immunoSEQ multiplex PCR; TCRdb stores in-frame clones only, minus some. The repertoire holds about 170,000 clones, around nine tenths seen once, with 2.5% to 3% in the top ten. The sequenced material came from peripheral blood. The receptors derive from a woman older than 75 with COVID-19, enrolled during active disease. Both conserved end residues are part of each CDR3. Fields, in order: V gene, D gene, J gene, clone size, CDR3 DNA, CDR3 protein. D genes are given only for firm matches. Size is omitted from some rows. Given values are once, few, many or a class for expanded clones.

TRBV7-2	TRBD1	TRBJ2-1	once	TGTGCCAGCAGCTTAGGGACAGGTTACAATGAGCAGTTCTTC	CASSLGTGYNEQFF
TRBV11-2	TRBD1	TRBJ2-6	NA	TGTGCCAGCAGCTTAGATATCGGAGGGACAGGGGGCGCTGGGGCCAACGTCCTGACTTTC	CASSLDIGGTGGAGANVLTF
TRBV5-6	TRBD1	TRBJ1-1	NA	TGTGCCAGCAGCTTCGGACAGGGGGGATTCGCTGAAGCTTTCTTT	CASSFGQGGFAEAFF
TRBV18	TRBD2	TRBJ2-5	NA	TGTGCCAGCTCACAGGGACTAGCGGGGACCCAAGAGACCCAGTACTTC	CASSQGLAGTQETQYF
TRBV12-3/TRBV12-4	NA	TRBJ2-5	NA	TGTGCCAGCAGCCCTAGTTGGGAGACCCAGTACTTC	CASSPSWETQYF
TRBV6-6	NA	TRBJ1-5	NA	TGTGCCAGCAGGCCAGGACATTCGCCCTCTCAGCCCCAGCATTTT	CASRPGHSPSQPQHF
TRBV5-6	NA	TRBJ2-3	NA	TGTGCCAGCAGCGCAGGGTTGGAAGATACGCAGTATTTT	CASSAGLEDTQYF
TRBV6-5	TRBD2	TRBJ2-2	NA	TGTGCCAGCAAAAAACTAGCGGGACCCGGGGAGCTGTTTTTT	CASKKLAGPGELFF
TRBV6-2/TRBV6-3	TRBD2	TRBJ2-1	NA	TGTGCCAGCAGTTACGACCTAGCGGGAGGTTCCTACAATGAGCAGTTCTTC	CASSYDLAGGSYNEQFF
TRBV28	TRBD1	TRBJ2-7	NA	TGTGCCAGCCTTGCCCTCCTCGACAGGGCGGACGAGCAGTACTTC	CASLALLDRADEQYF
TRBV2	NA	TRBJ1-2	few	TGTGCCAGCAGCGTCGGGACAAGCCATGGCTACACCTTC	CASSVGTSHGYTF
TRBV28	TRBD2	TRBJ2-1	once	TGTGCCAGCAGTTTTTCTTCTAGCGGGAGGAATGAGCAGTTCTTC	CASSFSSSGRNEQFF
TRBV28	TRBD1	TRBJ1-3	NA	TGTGCCAGCAGTTTACCGACAGGGGGCCCCTCTGGAAACACCATATATTTT	CASSLPTGGPSGNTIYF
TRBV6-4	TRBD1	TRBJ2-1	NA	TGTGCCAGCAGTGACGGACAGGGGGCAGGCAATGAGCAGTTCTTC	CASSDGQGAGNEQFF
TRBV7-2	TRBD1	TRBJ1-2	NA	TGTGCCAGCAGCTTATTGTCAGGGGGCTATGGCTACACCTTC	CASSLLSGGYGYTF
TRBV15	NA	TRBJ2-3	NA	TGTGCCACCAGCAGAGAACCAGGAGGCCCAGATACGCAGTATTTT	CATSREPGGPDTQYF
TRBV24-1	TRBD1	TRBJ2-1	NA	TGTGCCACCAGTGATAGCTCGGGACAGGGGTTTCATGAGCAGTTCTTC	CATSDSSGQGFHEQFF
TRBV10-3	TRBD1	TRBJ2-1	NA	TGTGCCATCACTGCAGGGGGCGATGAGCAGTTCTTC	CAITAGGDEQFF
TRBV11-2	NA	TRBJ2-5	NA	TGTGCCAGCAGCCGGGACTCTCAAGAGACCCAGTACTTC	CASSRDSQETQYF
TRBV28	NA	TRBJ2-7	NA	TGTGCCAGCAGGAGGGGAGGCGAGCAGTACTTC	CASRRGGEQYF
TRBV11-2	NA	TRBJ1-3	NA	TGTGCCAGCAGCTTAGATCGAGTTACTGGAAACACCATATATTTT	CASSLDRVTGNTIYF
TRBV28	TRBD2	TRBJ2-3	once	TGTGCCAGCAGTGATATAGCGGGAGTCACAGATACGCAGTATTTT	CASSDIAGVTDTQYF
TRBV7-9	NA	TRBJ2-5	NA	TGTGCCAGCAGTTCAGGGTCCTACCAAGAGACCCAGTACTTC	CASSSGSYQETQYF
TRBV2	NA	TRBJ2-3	NA	TGTGCCAGCAGTTCTACTATCAGCACAGATACGCAGTATTTT	CASSSTISTDTQYF
TRBV6-2/TRBV6-3	TRBD2	TRBJ2-1	NA	TGTGCCAGCAGTTACTCTTCGCCGGGACTAGCGGGGCGCGCTACCAATGAGCAGTTCTTC	CASSYSSPGLAGRATNEQFF
TRBV30	NA	TRBJ1-4	NA	TGTGCCTGGACCAACACCTCGAGCAGGGTGGGTGAAAAACTGTTTTTT	CAWTNTSSRVGEKLFF
TRBV5-4	NA	TRBJ1-4	NA	TGTGCCAGCAGCGGGACAACCGCAACTAATGAAAAACTGTTTTTT	CASSGTTATNEKLFF
TRBV7-2	TRBD2	TRBJ2-7	once	TGTGCCAGCAGTCAAACTAGCGGGAGTTTCTACGAGCAGTACTTC	CASSQTSGSFYEQYF
TRBV21-1	NA	TRBJ1-2	NA	TGTGCCAGCACCCATGTTTGGGACAGGGGGCTTGGCTACACCTTC	CASTHVWDRGLGYTF
TRBV7-9	NA	TRBJ1-3	NA	TGTGCCAGCAGCTTCGAGGGCCGTTTGTTTGGAAACACCATATATTTT	CASSFEGRLFGNTIYF
TRBV28	TRBD2	TRBJ2-4	NA	TGTGCCAGCAGTTTAGGTCCACTAGCGGGAGTAGCCAAAAACATTCAGTACTTC	CASSLGPLAGVAKNIQYF
TRBV5-1	NA	TRBJ2-1	NA	TGCGCCAGCAGCTTGGAAGCGAGAACATCCTACAATGAGCAGTTCTTC	CASSLEARTSYNEQFF
TRBV4-1	TRBD2	TRBJ2-2	NA	TGCGCCAGCAGCCAAGACGCTAGCGGGAGCGGCGGGGAGCTGTTTTTT	CASSQDASGSGGELFF
TRBV5-5	NA	TRBJ2-2	NA	TGTGCCAGCAGCTTGGCCGCAGGGGTTGGCACCGGGGAGCTGTTTTTT	CASSLAAGVGTGELFF
TRBV4-2	NA	TRBJ2-5	NA	TGTGCCAGCAGCCAAGCGGGAACTAGCCGAAGGGAGACCCAGTACTTC	CASSQAGTSRRETQYF
TRBV28	TRBD1	TRBJ1-2	NA	TGTGCCAGCAGTTCAATAGGACAGGGTTCGAATAACTATGGCTACACCTTC	CASSSIGQGSNNYGYTF
TRBV6-6	NA	TRBJ1-4	NA	TGTGCCAGCAGTACGGGGATCAGTAACGAAAAACTGTTTTTT	CASSTGISNEKLFF
TRBV19	TRBD2	TRBJ2-2	once	TGTGCCAGTACCGGGGGACTAGCGGGACCAAGTTTTAGGGAGCTGTTTTTT	CASTGGLAGPSFRELFF
TRBV9	TRBD2	TRBJ2-7	NA	TGTGCCAGCAGCGGCGGGAGGGCCTCCAACGAGCAGTACTTC	CASSGGRASNEQYF
TRBV9	NA	TRBJ2-2	once	TGTGCCAGCAGCGTAGCGGGAACCGGGGAGCTGTTTTTT	CASSVAGTGELFF
TRBV28	NA	TRBJ1-2	few	TGTGCCAGCAGGACAGTTGAATATGGCTACACCTTC	CASRTVEYGYTF
TRBV6-6	NA	TRBJ2-5	NA	TGTGCCAGCAGTCCCGGGTACCAAGAGACCCAGTACTTC	CASSPGYQETQYF
TRBV5-1	TRBD1	TRBJ1-4	NA	TGCGCCAGCAGCCCGGGACAGGAGAGTGAAAAACTGTTTTTT	CASSPGQESEKLFF
TRBV5-1	NA	TRBJ2-7	NA	TGCGCCAGCAGCTTGGGACAGCTCTACGAGCAGTACTTC	CASSLGQLYEQYF
TRBV6-2/TRBV6-3	NA	TRBJ2-3	NA	TGTGCCAGCAGTTACTCGAACGCCGGGTATGGGGCCACAGATACGCAGTATTTT	CASSYSNAGYGATDTQYF
TRBV4-3	TRBD1	TRBJ1-5	NA	TGCGCCAGCAGCCAAGATCCTCCCACGTCCGGCCAGGGGGGTAGTCAGCCCCAGCATTTT	CASSQDPPTSGQGGSQPQHF
TRBV19	TRBD1	TRBJ1-5	NA	TGTGCCAGTAGGACAGGGATGTATCAGCCCCAGCATTTT	CASRTGMYQPQHF
TRBV19	NA	TRBJ2-6	NA	TGTGCCAGTAGTTCCGCTGCAGGGGTCGGCTCTGGGGCCAACGTCCTGACTTTC	CASSSAAGVGSGANVLTF
TRBV6-5	TRBD2	TRBJ2-7	few	TGTGCCAGCATCACCGGACTAGTTGGCGAGCAGTACTTC	CASITGLVGEQYF
TRBV12-3/TRBV12-4	NA	TRBJ1-1	once	TGTGCCAGCAGCCCGGACACAGGCCTTGAAGCTTTCTTT	CASSPDTGLEAFF
TRBV28	TRBD1	TRBJ1-2	NA	TGTGCCAGCACCATCCCGGGACAGGCTAACTATGGCTACACCTTC	CASTIPGQANYGYTF
TRBV5-1	NA	TRBJ2-3	NA	TGCGCCAGCAGCTTGCGGTCGGGAGAAGATACGCAGTATTTT	CASSLRSGEDTQYF
TRBV6-2/TRBV6-3	NA	TRBJ1-1	NA	TGTGCCAGCAGCCCTGGGGCTAGGACTGAAGCTTTCTTT	CASSPGARTEAFF